These 10 T cell receptor beta chains were all obtained from the same sample, sequenced in a study of post-analysis software for immune sequencing data. Study-wide points: Compared with controls, patients had more of about 5 TRBV segments, including TRBV5-6, TRBV5-1 and TRBV20-1.

Unique molecular identifiers were present in the TCR beta cDNA libraries. One entry per CDR3 protein results from TCRdb running MiXCR on the PCR reads. The repertoire holds roughly 730,000 distinct CDR3 sequences, with roughly 27% as singletons. No antigen has been identified for these receptors. The specimen was blood. These receptors came from a girl aged 5 to 17 with multiple sclerosis.

The V and J genes are TRBV7-2 and TRBJ2-3; 9 nucleotides agree with TRBD2. Per the germline V gene, CDR1 is SGHTA and CDR2 is FQGNSA. J was trimmed by 2 bases and V by 3 bases; bases with no gene match: 12. CDR3 length: 18 amino acids. The CDR3 region has the DNA TGTGCCAGCAGCTTCTTACCGAGCGGGAGGTCTTTCACAGATACGCAGTATTTT. Encoded protein: CASSFLPSGRSFTDTQYF.

This clonotype was detected only a few times. The gene calls are TRBV24-1 and TRBJ2-5; weak D call: TRBD2 (5 bases). V lost 1 base and J 4 bases, leaving 6 bases between the germline ends. Germline CDR1 KGHDR, CDR2 SFDVKD. The CDR3 has 13 amino acids. For the CDR3, the DNA is TGTGCCACCAGTGATTTAGGGAGAGAGACCCAGTACTTC. It yields the protein CATSDLGRETQYF.

The chain carries TRBV7-2 and TRBJ2-7, with 8 bases that match TRBD2. CDR3 length: 15 residues. V lost 4 bases, J lost 2 bases, and 7 bases stayed unmatched. CDR1 is SGHTA and CDR2 is FQGNSA in the germline V gene. The CDR3 coding sequence is TGTGCCAGCAGCTCGGGGGGGTCAGGGGCCTACGAGCAGTACTTC. It encodes CASSSGGSGAYEQYF.

The chain employs TRBV5-1 and TRBJ1-4; D is undetermined. The germline V gene has CDR1 SGHRS and CDR2 YFSETQ. V was pared by 1 base and J by 3 bases, with 13 bases between. The CDR3 is 16 residues long. This CDR3 is CASSLQPGAANEKLFF. CDR3 DNA: TGCGCCAGCAGCTTGCAGCCGGGAGCGGCTAATGAAAAACTGTTTTTT.

The chain couples TRBV7-2 to TRBJ2-7, with 13 bases fitting TRBD2. This CDR3 region has 15 residues. The germline CDR1 and CDR2 sequences are SGHTA and FQGNSA. Unmatched junction bases numbered 6, after V lost 3 bases and J lost 7 bases. The CDR3 region is CASSFFGTSGEEQYF. The CDR3 region has the DNA TGTGCCAGCAGCTTTTTCGGGACTAGCGGGGAGGAGCAGTACTTC. Together with reference TRBV7-2 and TRBJ2-7, the CDR3 gives the full variable domain: GAGVSQSPSNKVTEKGKDVELRCDPISGHTALYWYRQSLGQGLEFLIYFQGNSAPDKSGLPSDRFSAERTGGSVSTLTIQRTQQEDSAVYLCASSFFGTSGEEQYFGPGTRLTVT.

V usage is TRBV2 and J usage is TRBJ2-1, with 7 positions matching TRBD2. This CDR3 has 13 residues. Per the germline V gene, CDR1 is SNHLY and CDR2 is FYNNEI. V lost 7 bases, J lost 8 bases, and 8 bases stayed unmatched. The CDR3 DNA sequence: TGTGCCAGCAACAGCGGGGAAAAAGATGAGCAGTTCTTC. This encodes CASNSGEKDEQFF.

This clonotype was detected only a few times. The chain recombines TRBV20-1 with TRBJ2-7; 12 nucleotides match TRBD2. The CDR3 is 16 amino acids. CDR1 is DFQATT and CDR2 is SNEGSKA in the germline V gene (reference sequence). V was pared by 6 bases and J by 2 bases, with 11 bases of the junction left unmatched. This CDR3 reads CSAPGLAGSAPYEQYF. The CDR3, as DNA: TGCAGTGCCCCGGGACTAGCGGGCTCCGCTCCCTACGAGCAGTACTTC.

The CDR3 is CASRSRTGQNIQYF. The CDR3 DNA sequence: TGTGCCAGCAGGAGTAGAACAGGCCAAAACATTCAGTACTTC. The V call is TRBV28, the J call TRBJ2-4; tentative D call: TRBD1 (5 bases). This CDR3 spans 14 amino acids. The V gene lost 6 bases and the J gene lost 5 bases, with 14 bases spanning the gap. Germline CDR1 is MDHEN and CDR2 is SYDVKM.

V is TRBV20-1 and J is TRBJ2-1, with 10 nucleotides matching TRBD1. Trimming cost V 5 bases and J 7 bases; bases outside gene matches: 5. The CDR3 totals 13 residues. Looked up from germline, CDR1 is DFQATT and CDR2 is SNEGSKA (reference sequence). The CDR3 protein is CSAYRTGGNEQFF. DNA of the CDR3: TGCAGTGCTTACCGGACAGGGGGGAATGAGCAGTTCTTC.

This sequence joins TRBV20-1 and TRBJ2-7; TRBD1 agrees at 7 bases. After removal of 2 bases from V and 2 bases from J, the junction contained 6 bases not matched to a gene. Germline V lookup: CDR1 DFQATT, CDR2 SNEGSKA (reference sequence). The CDR3 has 14 amino acids. CDR3 bases: TGCAGTGCTAGATCCGGGACAGCTACCTACGAGCAGTACTTC. This codes for CSARSGTATYEQYF.